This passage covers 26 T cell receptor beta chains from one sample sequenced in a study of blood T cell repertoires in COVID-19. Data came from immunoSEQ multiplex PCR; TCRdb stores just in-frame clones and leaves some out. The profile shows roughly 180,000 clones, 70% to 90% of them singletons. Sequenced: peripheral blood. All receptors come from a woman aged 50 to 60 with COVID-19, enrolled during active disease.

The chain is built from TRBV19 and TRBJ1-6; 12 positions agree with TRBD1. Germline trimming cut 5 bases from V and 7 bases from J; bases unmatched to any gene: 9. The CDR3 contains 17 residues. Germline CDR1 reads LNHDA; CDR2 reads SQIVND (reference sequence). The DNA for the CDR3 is TGTGCCAGTAGTGCCGGGACAGGGGGCGCGGGGAATTCACCCCTCCACTTT. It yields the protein CASSAGTGGAGNSPLHF.

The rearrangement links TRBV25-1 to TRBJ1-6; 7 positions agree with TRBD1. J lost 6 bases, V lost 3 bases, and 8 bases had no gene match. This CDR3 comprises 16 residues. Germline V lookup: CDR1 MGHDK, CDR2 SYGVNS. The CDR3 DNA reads TGTGCCAGCAGTGATTTGGGCAGGGGGATTAATTCACCCCTCCACTTT. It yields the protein CASSDLGRGINSPLHF.

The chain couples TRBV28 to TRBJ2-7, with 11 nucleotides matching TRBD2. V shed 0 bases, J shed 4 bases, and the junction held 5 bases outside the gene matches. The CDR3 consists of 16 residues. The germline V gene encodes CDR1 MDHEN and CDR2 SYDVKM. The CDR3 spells CASSLWTSGESYEQYF. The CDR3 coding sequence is TGTGCCAGCAGTTTATGGACTAGCGGGGAATCATACGAGCAGTACTTC.

CDR3: CASSEIQGAHYEQYF. The CDR3 DNA sequence: TGCGCCAGCAGTGAAATTCAGGGGGCCCACTACGAGCAGTACTTC. V gene TRBV10-2 combines with J gene TRBJ2-7; 8 bases line up with TRBD1. The V and J ends lost 3 bases and 3 bases, in that order; junction bases with no gene match: 7. The CDR3 spans 15 residues. Per germline, CDR1 WSHSY and CDR2 SAAADI.

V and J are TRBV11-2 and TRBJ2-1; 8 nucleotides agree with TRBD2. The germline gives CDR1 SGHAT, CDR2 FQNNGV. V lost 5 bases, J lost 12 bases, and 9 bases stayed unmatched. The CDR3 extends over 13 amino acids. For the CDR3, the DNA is TGTGCCAGCAGCCCGGGAGGGGGTCTAGGGCAGTTCTTC. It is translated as CASSPGGGLGQFF.

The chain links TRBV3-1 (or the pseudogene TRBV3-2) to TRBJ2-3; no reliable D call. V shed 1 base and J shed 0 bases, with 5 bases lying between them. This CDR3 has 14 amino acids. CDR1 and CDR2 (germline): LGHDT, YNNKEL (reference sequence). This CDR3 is CASSQATSTDTQYF. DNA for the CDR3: TGTGCCAGCAGCCAAGCTACTAGCACAGATACGCAGTATTTT.

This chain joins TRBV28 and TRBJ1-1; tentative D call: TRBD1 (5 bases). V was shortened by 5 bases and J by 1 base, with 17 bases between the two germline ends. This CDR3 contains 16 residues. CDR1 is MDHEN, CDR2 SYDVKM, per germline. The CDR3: CASSPHSPTANTEAFF. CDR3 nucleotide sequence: TGTGCCAGCAGTCCCCATTCCCCGACAGCGAACACTGAAGCTTTCTTT.

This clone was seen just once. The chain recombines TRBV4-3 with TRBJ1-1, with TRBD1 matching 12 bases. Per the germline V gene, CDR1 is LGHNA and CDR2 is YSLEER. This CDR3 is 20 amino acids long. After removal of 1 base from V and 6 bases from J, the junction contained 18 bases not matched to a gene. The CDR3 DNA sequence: TGCGCCAGCAGCCAAGGAGCAGTTGGGGGACAGGGGGCGAGGGTGTCTGAAGCTTTCTTT. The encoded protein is CASSQGAVGGQGARVSEAFF.

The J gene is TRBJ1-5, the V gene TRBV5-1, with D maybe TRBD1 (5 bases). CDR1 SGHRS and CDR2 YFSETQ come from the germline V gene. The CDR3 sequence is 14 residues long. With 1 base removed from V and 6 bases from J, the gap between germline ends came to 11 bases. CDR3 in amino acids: CASSLIGGGQPQHF. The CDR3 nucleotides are TGCGCCAGCAGCTTGATCGGGGGAGGTCAGCCCCAGCATTTT. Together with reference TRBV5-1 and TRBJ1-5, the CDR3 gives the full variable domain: KAGVTQTPRYLIKTRGQQVTLSCSPISGHRSVSWYQQTPGQGLQFLFEYFSETQRNKGNFPGRFSGRQFSNSRSEMNVSTLELGDSALYLCASSLIGGGQPQHFGDGTRLSIL.

For the CDR3, the DNA is TGTGCCAGCAGCGTAGCTGATAGGACTAGCGGCCCCCGGTATTTT. Its translation: CASSVADRTSGPRYF. V is TRBV9 and J is TRBJ2-3; 10 bases match TRBD2. The CDR3 extends over 15 amino acids. CDR1 SGDLS and CDR2 YYNGEE come from the germline V gene. V gave up 0 bases and J gave up 14 bases; unmatched junction bases: 12.

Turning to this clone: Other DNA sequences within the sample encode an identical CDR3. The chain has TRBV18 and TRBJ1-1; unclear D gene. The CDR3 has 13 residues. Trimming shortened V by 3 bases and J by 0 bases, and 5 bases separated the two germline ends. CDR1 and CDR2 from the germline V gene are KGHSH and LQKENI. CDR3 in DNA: TGTGCCAGCTCACCTTCCGTGAACACTGAAGCTTTCTTT. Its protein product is CASSPSVNTEAFF.

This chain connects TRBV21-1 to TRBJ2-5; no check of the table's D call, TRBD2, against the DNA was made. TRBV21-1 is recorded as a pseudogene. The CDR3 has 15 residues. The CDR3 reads CASSLLAGSRETQYF. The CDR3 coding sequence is TGTGCCAGCAGCCTCCTAGCGGGTTCGAGGGAGACCCAGTACTTC.

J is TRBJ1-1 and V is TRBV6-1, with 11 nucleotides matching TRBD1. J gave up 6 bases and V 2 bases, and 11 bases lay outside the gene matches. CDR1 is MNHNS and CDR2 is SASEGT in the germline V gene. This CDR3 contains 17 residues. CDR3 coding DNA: TGTGCCAGCAGTGAACAGGGACAGGGGGGGATGAAACCTGAAGCTTTCTTT. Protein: CASSEQGQGGMKPEAFF.

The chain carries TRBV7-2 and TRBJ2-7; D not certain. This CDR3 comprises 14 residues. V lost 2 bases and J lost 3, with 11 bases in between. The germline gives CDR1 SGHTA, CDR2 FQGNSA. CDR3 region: CASSLYDTYYEQYF. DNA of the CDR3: TGTGCCAGCAGCTTATACGACACTTACTACGAGCAGTACTTC.

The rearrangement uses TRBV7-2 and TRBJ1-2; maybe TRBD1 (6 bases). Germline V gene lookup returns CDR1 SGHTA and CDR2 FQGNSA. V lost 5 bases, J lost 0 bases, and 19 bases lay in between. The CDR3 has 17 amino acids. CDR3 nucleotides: TGTGCCAGCAGCCCAGTCCCGGGCCCAGGGGCTAACTATGGCTACACCTTC. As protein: CASSPVPGPGANYGYTF.

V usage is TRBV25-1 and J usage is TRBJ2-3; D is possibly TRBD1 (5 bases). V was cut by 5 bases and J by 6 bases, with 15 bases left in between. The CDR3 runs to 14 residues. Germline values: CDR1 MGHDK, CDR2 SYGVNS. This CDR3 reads CASSRAGSSDTQYF. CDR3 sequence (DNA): TGTGCCAGCAGTCGGGCAGGGTCGTCCGATACGCAGTATTTT.

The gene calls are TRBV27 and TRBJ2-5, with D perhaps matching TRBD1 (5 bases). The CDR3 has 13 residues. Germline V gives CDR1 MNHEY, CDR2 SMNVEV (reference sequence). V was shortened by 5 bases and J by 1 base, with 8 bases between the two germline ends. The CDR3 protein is CASSNRGQETQYF. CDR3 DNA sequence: TGTGCCAGCAGTAATAGGGGCCAAGAGACCCAGTACTTC.

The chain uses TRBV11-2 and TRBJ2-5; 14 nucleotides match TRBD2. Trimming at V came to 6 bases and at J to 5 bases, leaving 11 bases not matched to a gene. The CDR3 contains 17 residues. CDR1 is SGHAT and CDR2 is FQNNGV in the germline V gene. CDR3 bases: TGTGCCAGCAGGGCCGGGACTAGCGGGGGAGGTGGTGAGACCCAGTACTTC. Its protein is CASRAGTSGGGGETQYF. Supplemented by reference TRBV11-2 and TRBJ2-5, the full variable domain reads EAGVAQSPRYKIIEKRQSVAFWCNPISGHATLYWYQQILGQGPKLLIQFQNNGVVDDSQLPKDRFSAERLKGVDSTLKIQPAKLEDSAVYLCASRAGTSGGGGETQYFGPGTRLLVL.

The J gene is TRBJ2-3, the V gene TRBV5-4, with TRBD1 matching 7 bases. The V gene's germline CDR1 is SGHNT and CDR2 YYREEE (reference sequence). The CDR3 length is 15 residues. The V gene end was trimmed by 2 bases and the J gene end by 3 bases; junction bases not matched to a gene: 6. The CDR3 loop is CASSFRGGLTDTQYF. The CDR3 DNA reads TGTGCCAGCAGCTTCAGAGGGGGCCTTACAGATACGCAGTATTTT.

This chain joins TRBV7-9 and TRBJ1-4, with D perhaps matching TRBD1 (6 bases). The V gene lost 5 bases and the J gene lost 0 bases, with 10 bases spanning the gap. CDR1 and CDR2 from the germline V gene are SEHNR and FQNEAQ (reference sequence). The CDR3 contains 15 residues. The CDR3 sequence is CASSTGQSTNEKLFF. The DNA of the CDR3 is TGTGCCAGCAGCACAGGACAGTCAACTAATGAAAAACTGTTTTTT.

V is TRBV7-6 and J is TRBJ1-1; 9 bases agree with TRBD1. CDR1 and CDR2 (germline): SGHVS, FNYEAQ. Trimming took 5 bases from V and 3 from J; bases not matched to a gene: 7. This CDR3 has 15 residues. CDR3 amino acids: CASSERTGVDTEAFF. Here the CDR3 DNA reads TGTGCCAGCAGCGAAAGGACAGGGGTAGACACTGAAGCTTTCTTT.

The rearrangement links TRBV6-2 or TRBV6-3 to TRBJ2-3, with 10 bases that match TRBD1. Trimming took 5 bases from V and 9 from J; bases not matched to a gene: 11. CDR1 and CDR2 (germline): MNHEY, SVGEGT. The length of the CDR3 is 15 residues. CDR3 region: CASSEPGQGLKTQYF. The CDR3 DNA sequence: TGTGCCAGCAGTGAGCCGGGACAGGGGTTGAAGACGCAGTATTTT.

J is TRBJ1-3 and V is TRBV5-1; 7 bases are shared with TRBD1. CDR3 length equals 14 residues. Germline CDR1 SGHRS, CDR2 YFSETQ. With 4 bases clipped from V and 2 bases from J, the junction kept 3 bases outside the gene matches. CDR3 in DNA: TGCGCCAGCAGCCCGACAGGGACTGGAAACACCATATATTTT. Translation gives CASSPTGTGNTIYF.

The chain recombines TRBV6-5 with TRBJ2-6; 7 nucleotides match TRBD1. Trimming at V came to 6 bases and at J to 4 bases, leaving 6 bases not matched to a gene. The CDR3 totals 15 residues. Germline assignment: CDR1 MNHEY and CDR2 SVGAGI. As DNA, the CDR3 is TGTGCCAGCAGAGAGACAGGGATCGGGGCCAACGTCCTGACTTTC. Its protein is CASRETGIGANVLTF.

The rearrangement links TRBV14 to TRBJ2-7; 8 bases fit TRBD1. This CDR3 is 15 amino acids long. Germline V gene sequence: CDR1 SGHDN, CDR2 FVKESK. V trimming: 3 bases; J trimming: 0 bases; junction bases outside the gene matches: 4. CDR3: CASSQVGQASYEQYF. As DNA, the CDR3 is TGTGCCAGCAGCCAGGTGGGACAGGCCTCCTACGAGCAGTACTTC.

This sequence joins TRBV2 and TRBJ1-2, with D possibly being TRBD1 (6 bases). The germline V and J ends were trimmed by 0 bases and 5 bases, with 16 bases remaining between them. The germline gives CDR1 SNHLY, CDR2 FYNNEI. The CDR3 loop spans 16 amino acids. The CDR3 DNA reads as TGTGCCAGCAGTGAAGCGCTTCAGGGGCAGAGGTATGGCTACACCTTC. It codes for CASSEALQGQRYGYTF.